Included here is one T cell receptor beta chain sequence, with context. The sample comes from a study of post-analysis software for immune sequencing data. Built from TCR beta cDNA, the libraries had unique molecular identifiers in them. From the PCR reads, TCRdb called clonotypes with MiXCR, one entry per CDR3 protein. The data show about 160,000 distinct CDR3 sequences, around 36% seen once. This sequence was found in a girl aged 10 to 17 with multiple sclerosis. The input for sequencing was blood, taken after autologous hematopoietic stem cell transplantation.

CDR3 sequence (DNA): TGTGCCAGCAGCAACTTAGGCCTAGGGGCCACTGAAGCTTTCTTT. Residues: CASSNLGLGATEAFF. This sequence joins TRBV12-3 or TRBV12-4 and TRBJ1-1; tentatively, D is TRBD1 (5 bases). V was trimmed by 6 bases and J by 4 bases, leaving 18 bases between them. CDR3 length: 15 residues.